One and the same sample provided the 27 T cell receptor beta chains below, sequenced in a study of chemoradiotherapy in HPV16-positive cancers. TCRdb's table, derived via immunoSEQ multiplex PCR, lists solely in-frame clones and lacks some. The data contain roughly 870 clones, around 70% of them singletons. The specimen was tumor tissue, collected from a patient who underwent chemoradiotherapy. These receptors originate from a human donor with HPV-associated anogenital cancer.

This clone was counted only a few times. The CDR3 loop reads CASGPLRGAPGNTIYF. The CDR3 DNA follows: TGTGCTAGTGGTCCCCTCAGGGGCGCTCCTGGAAACACCATATATTTT. This chain joins TRBV12-5 and TRBJ1-3; tentative D call: TRBD1 (6 bases). CDR3 length: 16 residues. From germline, CDR1 is LGHNT and CDR2 FRNRAP. The ends were cut back, 5 bases at V and 2 bases at J, with 16 bases in the middle.

In nucleotides, the CDR3 is TGTGCCTGTCGATTCAGGGAGCTGTTTTTT. This encodes CACRFRELFF. The rearrangement links TRBV30 to TRBJ2-2; the D is unclear. CDR3 length: 10 amino acids. Looked up from germline, CDR1 is GTSNPN and CDR2 is SVGIG (reference sequence). The V gene lost 6 bases and the J gene lost 9 bases, with 8 bases spanning the gap.

This clone has a handful of counts. The J gene is TRBJ1-2, the V gene TRBV20-1; no definite D call. This CDR3 has 11 residues. CDR1 DFQATT and CDR2 SNEGSKA come from the germline V gene (reference sequence). V lost 6 bases and J 4 bases, leaving 9 bases between the germline ends. The CDR3 DNA is TGCAGTGCACCTCGGATCTATGGCTACACCTTC. Translating it yields CSAPRIYGYTF.

The chain is built from TRBV15 and TRBJ2-4, with D maybe TRBD2 (7 bases). V was clipped by 0 bases and J by 8 bases, with 17 bases between them. This CDR3 is built from 16 residues. CDR1 is LNHNV, CDR2 YYDKDF, per germline (reference sequence). For the CDR3, the DNA is TGTGCCACCAGCAGAGAAGGCGGAGGGGGGGCGGACATTCAGTACTTC. Its protein is CATSREGGGGADIQYF.

There are a few counts of this clone. The chain links TRBV15 to TRBJ1-2; D is possibly TRBD1 (5 bases). Germline values: CDR1 LNHNV, CDR2 YYDKDF (reference sequence). Trimming cost V 3 bases and J 2 bases, with 10 bases left between them. CDR3 length: 14 residues. The CDR3 loop is CATSRPGLNYGYTF. The CDR3, as DNA: TGTGCCACCAGCAGGCCAGGGTTAAACTATGGCTACACCTTC.

V is TRBV5-1 and J is TRBJ1-1; 9 bases agree with TRBD1. Germline-derived CDR1 and CDR2 are SGHRS and YFSETQ. The CDR3 consists of 18 residues. V shed 3 bases, J shed 1 base, and the junction held 13 bases outside the gene matches. For the CDR3, the DNA is TGCGCCAGCAGCTCGTCCTTACCCTTGACAGGGGGGAACACTGAAGCTTTCTTT. Encoded protein: CASSSSLPLTGGNTEAFF. The whole variable domain, remainder taken from reference TRBV5-1 and TRBJ1-1, is KAGVTQTPRYLIKTRGQQVTLSCSPISGHRSVSWYQQTPGQGLQFLFEYFSETQRNKGNFPGRFSGRQFSNSRSEMNVSTLELGDSALYLCASSSSLPLTGGNTEAFFGQGTRLTVV.

The rearrangement links TRBV9 to TRBJ2-3; D is unresolved. The V end was cut by 2 bases, the J end by 4 bases, with 5 bases between. Looked up from germline, CDR1 is SGDLS and CDR2 is YYNGEE. The CDR3 loop spans 12 amino acids. The CDR3 is CASSVAADTQYF. DNA of the CDR3: TGTGCCAGCAGCGTGGCCGCAGATACGCAGTATTTT.

The count of this clone is one. The genes are TRBV7-2 and TRBJ2-6, with 8 bases aligning to TRBD1. CDR1 SGHTA and CDR2 FQGNSA come from the germline V gene. This CDR3 is 17 amino acids long. Trimming took 10 bases from V and 4 from J; bases not matched to a gene: 15. CDR3 region: CATYRVQGAPGANVLTF. The CDR3 region has the DNA TGTGCCACCTATAGGGTCCAGGGGGCGCCGGGGGCCAACGTCCTGACTTTC.

This clone has a handful of counts. J is TRBJ2-4 and V is TRBV7-2, with D possibly matching TRBD1 (5 bases). Germline CDR1 reads SGHTA; CDR2 reads FQGNSA. V lost 4 bases to trimming and J lost 1 base, with 17 bases between them. The CDR3 sequence is 17 residues long. Written as DNA, the CDR3 is TGTGCCAGCAGCTCCCACCTACAGGCACCGGCCAAAAACATTCAGTACTTC. This encodes CASSSHLQAPAKNIQYF.

V and J are TRBV2 and TRBJ2-7; possible D gene TRBD2, 6 bases. The CDR3 is made up of 12 amino acids. Germline CDR1 SNHLY, CDR2 FYNNEI. V gave up 6 bases and J gave up 2 bases, with 8 bases separating them. The CDR3 spells CASSPGAYEQYF. CDR3 DNA sequence: TGTGCCAGCAGCCCGGGGGCCTACGAGCAGTACTTC.

This chain links TRBV7-8 with TRBJ2-3, with unresolved D. V shed 5 bases and J shed 4 bases, with 13 bases lying between them. CDR3 length equals 14 residues. Germline V gene sequence: CDR1 SGHVS, CDR2 FQNEAQ. CDR3 DNA: TGTGCCAGCAGCAATCGGCCCGAACCAGATACGCAGTATTTT. Protein product: CASSNRPEPDTQYF.

Only a few counts were recorded for this clone. This rearrangement joins TRBV4-1 to TRBJ1-1, with TRBD1 matching 7 bases. The CDR3 loop spans 15 amino acids. Germline V gene lookup returns CDR1 MGHRA and CDR2 YSYEKL. J was trimmed by 1 base and V by 4 bases; bases with no gene match: 6. CDR3 amino acids: CASSLRDSGNTEAFF. The CDR3 coding sequence is TGCGCCAGCAGCCTCCGGGACAGCGGGAACACTGAAGCTTTCTTT.

The chain carries TRBV7-2 and TRBJ1-1; D unclear. V shed 2 bases and J shed 3 bases, with 13 bases lying between them. Germline V gene lookup returns CDR1 SGHTA and CDR2 FQGNSA. The CDR3 runs 15 residues. CDR3 nucleotide sequence: TGTGCCAGCAGCTTAAAGCCCGACGGATACACTGAAGCTTTCTTT. It translates to CASSLKPDGYTEAFF.

The V and J genes are TRBV20-1 and TRBJ1-2; TRBD1 is a possible D gene (5 bases). Trimming stripped 8 bases from V and 8 bases from J, with 15 bases between. There are 11 residues in the CDR3. Germline V lookup: CDR1 DFQATT, CDR2 SNEGSKA (reference sequence). CDR3 DNA sequence: TGCAGTCGGGACCACAACACCGGCTACACCTTC. Its translation is CSRDHNTGYTF.

This clone came up a few times. The chain employs TRBV7-3 and TRBJ2-5, with D unresolved. The CDR3 is 13 amino acids. The germline gives CDR1 SGHTA, CDR2 FQGTGA. The germline V and J ends were trimmed by 2 bases and 5 bases, with 9 bases remaining between them. CDR3 protein: CASSLWGGETQYF. The CDR3 DNA reads as TGTGCCAGCAGCTTATGGGGTGGGGAGACCCAGTACTTC.

This clone was seen once. The chain combines TRBV28 with TRBJ1-5; D unresolved. Germline CDR1 and CDR2: MDHEN and SYDVKM. Trimming stripped 0 bases from V and 0 bases from J, with 6 bases between. The CDR3 consists of 15 residues. DNA for the CDR3: TGTGCCAGCAGTTTATGGGCAGCTAGCAATCAGCCCCAGCATTTT. The encoded protein is CASSLWAASNQPQHF.

CDR3 bases: TGTGCCAGCAGCCATCTATCCGAGTCACCCCTCCACTTT. Amino acid sequence: CASSHLSESPLHF. The V call is TRBV4-2, the J call TRBJ1-6; D call uncertain. The CDR3 is 13 residues long. Per germline, CDR1 LGHNA and CDR2 YNFKEQ. V lost 3 bases to trimming and J lost 10 bases, with 10 bases between them.

The genes are TRBV27 and TRBJ1-2; 7 bases match TRBD1. The junction had 8 bases not matched to a gene; V was cut back by 5 bases and J by 8 bases. Germline CDR1 and CDR2: MNHEY and SMNVEV (reference sequence). The CDR3 length is 13 residues. This CDR3 reads CASSPLTGKGYTF. The CDR3 DNA sequence: TGTGCCAGCAGTCCCCTGACAGGGAAAGGCTACACCTTC.

The rearrangement uses TRBV2 and TRBJ2-2; 12 bases are a match to TRBD1. The CDR3 has 17 residues. Germline values: CDR1 SNHLY, CDR2 FYNNEI. Losses at the gene ends were 6 bases for V and 4 bases for J; bases not matched to a gene: 9. The CDR3 sequence: CASRTWDRGQGTGELFF. Written as DNA, the CDR3 is TGTGCCAGCAGGACGTGGGACAGGGGGCAAGGCACCGGGGAGCTGTTTTTT.

The sample holds a few counts of this clone. This sequence joins TRBV13 and TRBJ2-5; D call uncertain. The V gene lost 5 bases and the J gene lost 1 base, with 14 bases spanning the gap. Germline assignment: CDR1 PRHDT and CDR2 FYEKMQ (reference sequence). CDR3 length equals 15 residues. The CDR3 loop reads CASSPKGGPQETQYF. Written as DNA, the CDR3 is TGTGCCAGCAGCCCTAAGGGTGGCCCCCAAGAGACCCAGTACTTC.

The chain joins TRBV6-1 to TRBJ1-3, with D perhaps matching TRBD1 (6 bases). Germline V CDR1 and CDR2: MNHNS, SASEGT. V lost 10 bases and J 2 bases, leaving 18 bases between the germline ends. The CDR3 has 15 residues. The CDR3 DNA sequence: TGTGCCACAAAACCCGAGGGGGGCCCTGGAAACACCATATATTTT. Encoded protein: CATKPEGGPGNTIYF.

This rearrangement joins TRBV9 to TRBJ1-5; D not certain. The ends were cut back, 0 bases at V and 3 bases at J, with 4 bases in the middle. CDR1 and CDR2 (germline): SGDLS, YYNGEE. The CDR3 has 13 amino acids. Here the CDR3 reads CASSVGSNQPQHF. CDR3 coding DNA: TGTGCCAGCAGCGTAGGGTCCAATCAGCCCCAGCATTTT. The entire variable domain, with the rest obtained from reference TRBV9 and TRBJ1-5, is as follows: DSGVTQTPKHLITATGQRVTLRCSPRSGDLSVYWYQQSLDQGLQFLIQYYNGEERAKGNILERFSAQQFPDLHSELNLSSLELGDSALYFCASSVGSNQPQHFGDGTRLSIL.

The rearrangement joins TRBV11-2 to TRBJ2-2; D unclear. The CDR3 spans 14 residues. CDR1 is SGHAT and CDR2 is FQNNGV in the germline V gene. V was pared by 5 bases and J by 6 bases, with 13 bases between. For the CDR3, the DNA is TGTGCCAGCAGCCATAACAGATATCCCGGGGAGCTGTTTTTT. The encoded protein is CASSHNRYPGELFF.

This clone was seen a handful of times. This sequence joins TRBV11-2 and TRBJ2-5; a possible D gene is TRBD2 (5 bases). The CDR3 is 13 residues long. The V end was cut by 5 bases, the J end by 3 bases, with 10 bases between. Germline values: CDR1 SGHAT, CDR2 FQNNGV. The CDR3 DNA reads TGTGCCAGCAGCCCCCCGGGAAAAGAGACCCAGTACTTC. Its translation is CASSPPGKETQYF.

For the CDR3, the DNA is TGTGCCAGCAGTCCACAGGGGCTTGAGCAGTACTTC. Protein sequence: CASSPQGLEQYF. The chain has TRBV6-5 and TRBJ2-7; 7 nucleotides line up with TRBD1. This CDR3 contains 12 residues. Germline V gene data show CDR1 as MNHEY and CDR2 as SVGAGI. Trimming took 5 bases from V and 7 from J; bases not matched to a gene: 5.

The chain carries TRBV4-1 and TRBJ2-7; 7 positions agree with TRBD2. Germline CDR1 and CDR2: MGHRA and YSYEKL. With 1 base clipped from V and 6 bases from J, the junction kept 6 bases outside the gene matches. CDR3 length: 14 amino acids. The CDR3 protein is CASSQAGGGSEQYF. The CDR3 nucleotides are TGCGCCAGCAGCCAAGCGGGGGGAGGGAGCGAGCAGTACTTC.

This chain joins TRBV7-2 and TRBJ1-4; TRBD1 matches at 9 bases. CDR3 size: 16 residues. CDR1 SGHTA and CDR2 FQGNSA come from the germline V gene. V was pared by 5 bases and J by 7 bases, with 11 bases of the junction left unmatched. The CDR3 DNA is TGTGCCAGCAGCCCGCAGGGGACAGGGCTAGGTGAAAAACTGTTTTTT. Its protein is CASSPQGTGLGEKLFF. The variable domain in full, with the rest retrieved from reference TRBV7-2 and TRBJ1-4, is GAGVSQSPSNKVTEKGKDVELRCDPISGHTALYWYRQSLGQGLEFLIYFQGNSAPDKSGLPSDRFSAERTGGSVSTLTIQRTQQEDSAVYLCASSPQGTGLGEKLFFGSGTQLSVL.